A single sample gave rise to the 19 T cell receptor beta chains below, sequenced in a study of T cells after yellow fever vaccination. MiXCR, applied by TCRdb to the 5' RACE reads, yields one record per CDR3 protein. The sample comprises hundreds of thousands of distinct CDR3 sequences, 18% of which are singletons, and about a sixth rests with the top ten. Sequencing used PBMCs, obtained before the yellow fever booster vaccination. Every receptor here comes from a young man who received the YFV17D yellow fever vaccine.

Here the CDR3 DNA reads TGTGCCAGCAGCTCTCCGGACAGTACCTACGAGCAGTACTTC. The encoded protein is CASSSPDSTYEQYF. The chain uses TRBV13 and TRBJ2-7; a possible D gene is TRBD1 (6 bases). The germline V gene has CDR1 PRHDT and CDR2 FYEKMQ (reference sequence). V lost 4 bases, J lost 2 bases, and 12 bases lay in between. The CDR3 covers 14 residues.

The rearrangement joins TRBV20-1 to TRBJ2-7, with 8 bases that match TRBD1. J gave up 3 bases and V 6 bases, and 16 bases lay outside the gene matches. The germline V gene encodes CDR1 DFQATT and CDR2 SNEGSKA (reference sequence). The CDR3 spans 16 residues. DNA of the CDR3: TGCAGTGCCCCCCGATTTGACGGGACAGGACACTACGAGCAGTACTTC. It encodes CSAPRFDGTGHYEQYF.

Only one count was recorded for this clonotype. The chain couples TRBV5-5 to TRBJ2-1, with D unresolved. In germline, CDR1 is SGHKS, CDR2 YYEKEE (reference sequence). CDR3 size: 13 residues. Trimming took off 3 bases at V and 5 bases at J, with 9 bases between the two ends. The DNA of the CDR3 is TGTGCCAGCAGCTGGGCGACCCACAATGAGCAGTTCTTC. Translated: CASSWATHNEQFF.

This clonotype was counted between two and nine times. This chain links TRBV12-3 or TRBV12-4 with TRBJ2-3; 11 nucleotides match TRBD2. The CDR3 sequence is 16 residues long. V shed 5 bases, J shed 0 bases, and the junction held 4 bases outside the gene matches. The CDR3 loop is CASSGLAGPSTDTQYF. The CDR3 DNA is TGTGCCAGCAGTGGACTAGCGGGTCCAAGCACAGATACGCAGTATTTT.

This clonotype came up a few times. The chain has TRBV12-3 or TRBV12-4 and TRBJ1-6, with D possibly matching TRBD1 (5 bases). CDR3 length: 15 amino acids. V was shortened by 2 bases and J by 7 bases, with 12 bases between the two germline ends. This chain's CDR3 is CASSLRGPVNSPLHF. CDR3 nucleotide sequence: TGTGCCAGCAGTTTACGGGGACCGGTCAATTCACCCCTCCACTTT.

CDR3 in DNA: TGCGCCAGCAGCCCTGGACTAGGAATGACGGAGACCCAGTACTTC. The encoded protein is CASSPGLGMTETQYF. J is TRBJ2-5 and V is TRBV4-1; 7 positions agree with TRBD2. The germline CDR1 and CDR2 sequences are MGHRA and YSYEKL. After removal of 4 bases from V and 5 bases from J, the junction contained 10 bases not matched to a gene. CDR3 length equals 15 residues.

This clonotype was seen more than once but under ten times. The chain is built from TRBV7-3 and TRBJ2-1; perhaps TRBD2 as D (6 bases). This CDR3 spans 16 amino acids. Germline values: CDR1 SGHTA, CDR2 FQGTGA. With 5 bases removed from V and 5 bases from J, the gap between germline ends came to 19 bases. CDR3 sequence reads: CASSKGRWASDNEQFF. Here the CDR3 DNA reads TGTGCCAGCAGCAAGGGCCGGTGGGCTAGCGACAATGAGCAGTTCTTC.

V gene TRBV9 combines with J gene TRBJ2-1, with TRBD2 matching 12 bases. The junction had 5 bases not matched to a gene; V was cut back by 0 bases and J by 4 bases. From germline, CDR1 is SGDLS and CDR2 YYNGEE. The length of the CDR3 is 17 residues. CDR3 loop: CASSVETSGGSYNEQFF. DNA of the CDR3: TGTGCCAGCAGCGTAGAGACTAGCGGGGGTTCTTACAATGAGCAGTTCTTC. Together with reference TRBV9 and TRBJ2-1, the CDR3 gives the full variable domain: DSGVTQTPKHLITATGQRVTLRCSPRSGDLSVYWYQQSLDQGLQFLIQYYNGEERAKGNILERFSAQQFPDLHSELNLSSLELGDSALYFCASSVETSGGSYNEQFFGPGTRLTVL.

This clonotype was detected a few times. The CDR3 spells CSARSDIPCYTF. CDR3 DNA sequence: TGCAGTGCTAGATCGGACATTCCTTGCTACACCTTC. V gene TRBV20-1 combines with J gene TRBJ1-2, with D maybe TRBD1 (5 bases). V lost 2 bases, J lost 9 bases, and 13 bases lay in between. Germline V gene lookup returns CDR1 DFQATT and CDR2 SNEGSKA (reference sequence). This CDR3 has 12 amino acids.

This clonotype was picked up a small number of times. The CDR3, as DNA: TGCGCCAGCAGCCAAGTGCTTGTCTCCTACAATGAGCAGTTCTTC. The encoded protein is CASSQVLVSYNEQFF. The chain uses TRBV4-3 and TRBJ2-1; D gene ambiguous. The CDR3 is 15 residues long. Trimming left V 1 base short and J 0 bases short, with 7 bases between. CDR1 LGHNA and CDR2 YSLEER come from the germline V gene.

V gene TRBV6-5 combines with J gene TRBJ1-1, with 7 bases aligning to TRBD1. CDR1 and CDR2 from the germline V gene are MNHEY and SVGAGI. The CDR3 covers 18 residues. The V gene end was trimmed by 7 bases and the J gene end by 0 bases; junction bases not matched to a gene: 17. The CDR3 is CASTPPLGGGRMNTEAFF. CDR3 bases: TGTGCCAGCACCCCGCCGTTGGGAGGGGGCCGAATGAACACTGAAGCTTTCTTT.

This clonotype was seen more than once but under ten times. The rearrangement joins TRBV20-1 to TRBJ2-7; 8 nucleotides align to TRBD2. After removal of 4 bases from V and 11 bases from J, the junction contained 13 bases not matched to a gene. The CDR3 is made up of 13 amino acids. Germline-derived CDR1 and CDR2 are DFQATT and SNEGSKA (reference sequence). The CDR3: CSATEPLADLEYV. CDR3 in DNA: TGCAGTGCTACCGAACCACTAGCGGACCTGGAGTACGTC.

This clonotype came up a few times. The rearrangement joins TRBV9 to TRBJ1-4, with D possibly matching TRBD1 (6 bases). V dropped 3 bases and J dropped 4 bases, with 13 bases sitting between them. Germline V gene lookup returns CDR1 SGDLS and CDR2 YYNGEE. The CDR3 runs to 15 residues. The CDR3 coding sequence is TGTGCCAGCAGCGAGGGGGGAGGCATTAATGAAAAACTGTTTTTT. This encodes CASSEGGGINEKLFF.

This clonotype was seen just once. The CDR3 nucleotides are TGTGCCAGCAGCCGGACGGGGGTTAGCTCCTACAATGAGCAGTTCTTC. Protein product: CASSRTGVSSYNEQFF. V and J are TRBV3-1 and TRBJ2-1; tentatively, D is TRBD2 (6 bases). Trimming pared 4 bases from V and 0 bases from J, leaving 13 bases between. The CDR3 has 16 residues. CDR1 LGHDT and CDR2 YNNKEL come from the germline V gene (reference sequence).

This chain links TRBV7-2 with TRBJ1-2; tentative D call: TRBD1 (6 bases). Trimming took off 5 bases at V and 7 bases at J, with 14 bases between the two ends. Germline lookup yields CDR1 SGHTA and CDR2 FQGNSA. The CDR3 totals 13 residues. This chain's CDR3 is CASSPRGRRGYTF. CDR3 DNA: TGTGCCAGCAGCCCTCGGGGGCGACGTGGCTACACCTTC.

The V and J genes are TRBV28 and TRBJ1-2; D ambiguous. The CDR3 is 12 residues long. Germline assignment: CDR1 MDHEN and CDR2 SYDVKM. The ends were cut back, 7 bases at V and 8 bases at J, with 14 bases in the middle. CDR3 residues: CASNQWESGYTF. CDR3 nucleotide sequence: TGTGCCAGCAACCAATGGGAGAGCGGCTACACCTTC.

Ten or more counts support this clonotype. The V call is TRBV7-8, the J call TRBJ2-3; 8 nucleotides align to TRBD1. Germline loops: CDR1 SGHVS, CDR2 FQNEAQ. V dropped 5 bases and J dropped 8; count of bases not matched to a gene: 12. CDR3 length equals 15 residues. In DNA form, the CDR3 reads TGTGCCAGCAGCCCGTACGGGTCCACAGGGGGTACGCAGTATTTT. This sequence encodes CASSPYGSTGGTQYF.

The chain links TRBV12-3 or TRBV12-4 to TRBJ2-3; the match to TRBD1 covers 7 bases. Unmatched junction bases numbered 4, after V lost 6 bases and J lost 7 bases. The CDR3 spans 12 residues. The CDR3 nucleotides read TGTGCCAGCAGCCCGACAGGGAATACGCAGTATTTT. Amino acids: CASSPTGNTQYF.

This clonotype has only a few counts. CDR3 protein: CASSLAGRREKLFF. The CDR3 coding sequence is TGTGCCAGCAGCCTGGCGGGCAGACGTGAAAAACTGTTTTTT. The chain carries TRBV7-2 and TRBJ1-4; no firm D call. Germline assignment: CDR1 SGHTA and CDR2 FQGNSA. The CDR3 is 14 residues long. V lost 5 bases and J lost 7, with 14 bases in between.